Detailed here is one T cell receptor (beta chain). The antigen remains undetermined. The CDR3 is made up of 13 amino acids. The V end was cut by 6 bases, the J end by 4 bases, with 10 bases between. The germline CDR1 and CDR2 sequences are MNHEY and SVGEGT. The data derive from a study of T-cell reconstitution after alpha-beta-depleted transplantation in children. Study-wide findings and caveats: Surviving recipient T cells and thymic progenitors underlay high day-60 TCRbeta diversity in some patients. Newly produced T cells mostly provided counts and TCRbeta diversity after one year, as hyperexpanded clones declined. Reported findings indicate that, about two months after transplant, alpha-beta T cells came from several hundred expanded clones, which were derived from non-depleted graft cells.

Unique molecular identifiers were used to barcode this TCRbeta library. TCRdb redid the calling of the PCR reads with MiXCR, one entry per CDR3 protein. The sample carries about 200,000 distinct CDR3 sequences, approximately 7% recorded once. This chain uses TRBV6-2 or TRBV6-3 with TRBJ2-1, with D hard to call. The TCR originated in a boy aged 2 to 9 with acute lymphoblastic leukemia, due to receive a stem cell transplant. The starting material was PBMCs, obtained before TCRalphabeta/CD19-depleted stem cell transplant. The CDR3 region is CASREITYNEQFF. The CDR3 DNA reads as TGTGCCAGCAGGGAGATTACTTACAATGAGCAGTTCTTC.